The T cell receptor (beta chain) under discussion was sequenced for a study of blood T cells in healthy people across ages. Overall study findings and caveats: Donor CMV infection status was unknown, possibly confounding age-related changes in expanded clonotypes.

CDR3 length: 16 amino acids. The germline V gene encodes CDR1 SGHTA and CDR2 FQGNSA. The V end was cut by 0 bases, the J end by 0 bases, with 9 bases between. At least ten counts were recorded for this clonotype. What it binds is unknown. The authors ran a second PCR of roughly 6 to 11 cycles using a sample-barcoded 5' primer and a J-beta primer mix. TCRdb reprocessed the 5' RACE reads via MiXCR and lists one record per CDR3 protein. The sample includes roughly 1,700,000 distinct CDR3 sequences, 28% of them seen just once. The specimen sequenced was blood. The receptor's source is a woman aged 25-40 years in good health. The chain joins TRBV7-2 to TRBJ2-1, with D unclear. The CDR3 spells CASSLAGGHSYNEQFF. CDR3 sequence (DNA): TGTGCCAGCAGCTTAGCCGGCGGCCACTCCTACAATGAGCAGTTCTTC.